Detailed here is one T cell receptor beta chain. The record originates from a study of T cells in localized non-small cell lung cancer. The V gene lost 0 bases and the J gene lost 0 bases, with 6 bases spanning the gap. Germline lookup yields CDR1 KGHSH and CDR2 LQKENI. CDR3 length: 14 amino acids. Generated by immunoSEQ multiplex PCR, the TCRdb table keeps only in-frame clones and is missing some. Here the sample spans around 30,000 clones, approximately 90% being singletons. This TCR was recovered from a female donor over 55 with stage I lung adenocarcinoma. Sequencing was performed on peripheral blood, taken before any cancer treatment. The J gene is TRBJ2-7, the V gene TRBV18; tentatively, D is TRBD2 (5 bases). CDR3 nucleotides: TGTGCCAGCTCACCACCAGGGAGCTCCTACGAGCAGTACTTC. Protein sequence: CASSPPGSSYEQYF.